A selection of T cell receptor beta chains follows, all from one sample in a study of patients and donors after allogeneic stem cell transplantation. TCRdb reanalysed the RT-PCR reads using MiXCR and keeps one entry per CDR3 protein. Here the sample spans hundreds of thousands of distinct CDR3 sequences, 13% to 15% being singletons. Sequencing was carried out using blood, either unsorted or a sorted T cell fraction (not recorded which). Source of these receptors: a human donor who was either an allogeneic HSCT recipient or a stem cell or donor lymphocyte infusion donor (not recorded which). It is not recorded whose cells these are; they may come from a transplant donor. Both conserved end residues are part of each CDR3. The D gene is left open where the match is weak. Part of the rows lack a size; the others show once, few, many or a class for expanded clones.

d_gene,abundance,j_gene,v_gene,CDR3nt,CDR3aa
.,.,TRBJ1-5,TRBV12-3/TRBV12-4,TGTGCCAGCAGTTACAGTGCCGGGGGCAATCAGCCCCAGCATTTT,CASSYSAGGNQPQHF
.,.,TRBJ2-7,TRBV3-1,TGTGCCAGCAGCCAAGATTTTGGCAGGGCCGAGCAGTACTTC,CASSQDFGRAEQYF
.,few,TRBJ2-2,TRBV24-1,TGTGCCACCAGTGAACCCCACGGCCAATTAGAGGACACCGGGGAGCTGTTTTTT,CATSEPHGQLEDTGELFF
TRBD1,.,TRBJ2-2,TRBV18,TGTGCCAGCTCACAGAAGTCGCTGGGGACAGGGGGCGCGAACACCGGGGAGCTGTTTTTT,CASSQKSLGTGGANTGELFF
.,few,TRBJ1-6,TRBV12-3/TRBV12-4,TGTGCCAGCAGTTTGAGGGAGGGGCGCAATTCACCCCTCCACTTT,CASSLREGRNSPLHF
.,.,TRBJ1-6,TRBV4-3,TGCGCCAGCAGCCAAGATTTTAATTCACCCCTCCACTTT,CASSQDFNSPLHF
TRBD2,once,TRBJ2-3,TRBV5-1,TGCGCCAGCAGCAAAGGACTAGCGGGGGGCGGGACAGATACGCAGTATTTT,CASSKGLAGGGTDTQYF
.,few,TRBJ2-7,TRBV7-3,TGTGCCAGCAGCCCTGGGGGGGACAGCTACGAGCAGTACTTC,CASSPGGDSYEQYF
.,.,TRBJ2-7,TRBV3-1,TGTGCCAGCAGCCAAGATTTGATGGGAGCCTACGAGCAGTACTTC,CASSQDLMGAYEQYF
TRBD1,.,TRBJ1-2,TRBV7-8,TGTGCCAGCAGCTTAGCGGGACAGTCCTATGGCTACACCTTC,CASSLAGQSYGYTF
TRBD2,few,TRBJ2-3,TRBV4-1,TGCGCCAGCAGCCTCGAAACCGGGACTAGCGGGGGTAGCACAGATACGCAGTATTTT,CASSLETGTSGGSTDTQYF
TRBD2,few,TRBJ2-1,TRBV3-1,TGTGCCAGCAGCCAAGATTTCGCCGGGACTAGCGCCCAACGGCGTGTTGAGCAGTTCTTC,CASSQDFAGTSAQRRVEQFF
TRBD2,.,TRBJ2-2,TRBV30,TGTGCCTGGACAGCGGGGGTGAACACCGGGGAGCTGTTTTTT,CAWTAGVNTGELFF
.,many,TRBJ1-6,TRBV5-1,TGCGCCAGCAGCTTCGGGAGCTCCTATAATTCACCCCTCCACTTT,CASSFGSSYNSPLHF
.,few,TRBJ1-1,TRBV19,TGTGCCAGTAGTATAATCCAGGGCACTGAAGCTTTCTTT,CASSIIQGTEAFF
.,many,TRBJ2-1,TRBV20-1,TGCAGTGCTAGGGGAAGGGCGAACAATGAGCAGTTCTTC,CSARGRANNEQFF
.,many,TRBJ2-6,TRBV11-2,TGTGCCAGCAGCTTTTCGGCTTCTGGGGCCAACGTCCTGACTTTC,CASSFSASGANVLTF